The 6 T cell receptor beta chains below all came from one sample that was sequenced in a study of T-cell reconstitution after alpha-beta-depleted transplantation in children. Unique molecular identifiers were used in preparing the TCRbeta library. TCRdb itself ran the PCR reads through MiXCR, one entry per CDR3 protein. The table has hundreds of thousands of distinct CDR3 sequences, around 13% seen once; the top ten hold roughly 0.77%. This sample comprised PBMCs, obtained before TCRalphabeta/CD19-depleted stem cell transplant. These receptors originate from a girl aged 2 to 9 with congenital amegakaryocytic thrombocytopenia, due to receive a stem cell transplant.

This clonotype has more than one count but fewer than ten. The genes are TRBV20-1 and TRBJ2-7; the D gene is possibly TRBD1 (6 bases). The germline gives CDR1 DFQATT, CDR2 SNEGSKA (reference sequence). The CDR3 consists of 14 residues. V lost 6 bases and J lost 3, with 18 bases in between. The CDR3 sequence is CSAQGRQSFYEQYF. The CDR3 region has the DNA TGCAGTGCCCAGGGGCGGCAATCCTTCTACGAGCAGTACTTC.

This clonotype was counted at least ten times. The chain has TRBV10-3 and TRBJ2-1; the D gene is possibly TRBD2 (6 bases). Germline values: CDR1 ENHRY, CDR2 SYGVKD. Trimming removed 6 bases at V and 4 bases at J, with 16 bases between. The length of the CDR3 is 15 residues. The CDR3 DNA is TGTGCCATCAGCCCAGGTGGGAGGAGATACAATGAGCAGTTCTTC. Protein product: CAISPGGRRYNEQFF.

In the case of this clonotype: A read error may explain this, as a much larger clone is one base away. The chain is built from TRBV25-1 and TRBJ2-2; no reliable D call. CDR3 length: 10 amino acids. The ends were cut back, 8 bases at V and 7 bases at J, with 5 bases in the middle. Germline values: CDR1 MGHDK, CDR2 SYGVNS. The CDR3 bases are TGTGCCAGCTGGGGCGGGGAGCTGTTTTTT. It encodes CASWGGELFF.

This clonotype was detected many times. The rearrangement uses TRBV28 and TRBJ1-5, with D unclear. V shed 6 bases and J shed 5 bases, with 5 bases lying between them. The CDR3 is 11 residues long. Per germline, CDR1 MDHEN and CDR2 SYDVKM. The CDR3 bases are TGTGCCAGCAGCTTTGATCAGCCCCAGCATTTT. Translating it yields CASSFDQPQHF.

This clonotype appeared many times. The rearrangement links TRBV20-1 to TRBJ2-2; D not certain. V shed 2 bases and J shed 2 bases, with 21 bases lying between them. Germline V CDR1 and CDR2: DFQATT, SNEGSKA (reference sequence). The CDR3 sequence is 18 residues long. For the CDR3, the DNA is TGCAGTGCTAGACCATCCCTATTTACTGGGTCCAACACCGGGGAGCTGTTTTTT. Protein: CSARPSLFTGSNTGELFF.

This clonotype was picked up one time. Since a much larger clone is just one base distant, this may be a read error. V gene TRBV5-1 combines with J gene TRBJ2-5; D is ambiguous. Trimming took off 0 bases at V and 1 base at J, with 10 bases between the two ends. This CDR3 is 15 amino acids long. Per germline, CDR1 SGHRS and CDR2 YFSETQ. CDR3 loop: CASSLDVSVQETQYF. CDR3 DNA sequence: TGCGCCAGCAGCTTGGATGTCTCGGTCCAAGAGACCCAGTACTTC.